This TCR beta chain was retrieved from a study of blood T cell repertoires in COVID-19. Study at large: Donors in the United States, Italy and Spain gave samples during acute or convalescent COVID-19. Sources were T cells, B-cell-depleted T cells, or PBMCs; the material itself was cDNA or gDNA.

The CDR3 has 14 residues. The V gene's germline CDR1 is MNHEY and CDR2 SVGAGI. The J segment lost 3 bases and the V segment lost 5 bases, leaving 7 bases of the junction unmatched. Produced via immunoSEQ multiplex PCR; TCRdb's table is partial and in-frame only. The table has roughly 120,000 clones, 85% to 90% seen once. The material sequenced was peripheral blood. The rearrangement links TRBV6-5 to TRBJ2-7, with 7 positions matching TRBD2. This receptor was obtained from a man aged 55 to 69 with acute or convalescent COVID-19. The DNA for the CDR3 is TGTGCCAGCAGTCCCGGGACTACACGCTACGAGCAGTACTTC. This translates into CASSPGTTRYEQYF.